The 18 T cell receptor beta chains given below trace back to one sample, sequenced in a study of cytomegalovirus exposure and HLA in healthy donors (dated by TCRdb to the late 2010s). The library was made by the immunoSEQ multiplex PCR assay. For the multiplex PCR, a mixture combining 60 forward primers for TCR Vbeta segments and 13 reverse primers for TCR Jbeta segments was used. TCRdb's version of the immuneACCESS table is confined to in-frame rearrangements and falls short of the full clone set. An unresolved V gene accounts for under half of the shortfall where checked; the remainder is of unknown origin. A total of under 250,000 clones appear in this sample, around 77% of them only once. The top ten hold approximately 2.1% of the sample. The sample taken for sequencing was PBMCs. The receptors were sampled from a man in his thirties or forties in good health and CMV-seronegative.

Only one count was recorded for this clone. The genes are TRBV9 and TRBJ2-7; 9 bases line up with TRBD2. The CDR3 runs to 15 residues. The trim removed 0 bases at V and 5 bases at J, leaving 6 bases unmatched. Germline loops: CDR1 SGDLS, CDR2 YYNGEE. CDR3 residues: CASSVGGSGSHEQYF. CDR3 nucleotide sequence: TGTGCCAGCAGCGTAGGGGGTAGCGGGAGTCACGAGCAGTACTTC.

The chain employs TRBV9 and TRBJ1-1; D possibly corresponds to TRBD1 (5 bases). The V end lost 0 bases, the J end lost 6 bases, and 15 bases lay between the germline ends. The CDR3 runs 15 residues. In germline, CDR1 is SGDLS, CDR2 YYNGEE. The CDR3 region has the DNA TGTGCCAGCAGCGTAGAGGCAGGGCGCGTGGCTGAAGCTTTCTTT. This translates into CASSVEAGRVAEAFF.

The chain recombines TRBV5-1 with TRBJ2-7, with D maybe TRBD1 (6 bases). Germline V gene lookup returns CDR1 SGHRS and CDR2 YFSETQ. The CDR3 is 13 amino acids. Trimming removed 4 bases from V and 3 bases from J, with 11 bases in between. This CDR3 is CASSHGQSYEQYF. The CDR3 coding sequence is TGCGCCAGCAGCCACGGACAGAGCTACGAGCAGTACTTC.

V is TRBV10-1 and J is TRBJ2-2; D perhaps matches TRBD2 (5 bases). The germline V and J ends were trimmed by 5 bases and 7 bases, with 11 bases remaining between them. Germline V gene lookup returns CDR1 WNHNN and CDR2 SYGVQD (reference sequence). The CDR3 is 13 amino acids. The CDR3 is CASSNREIGELFF. The CDR3 DNA reads as TGCGCCAGCAGTAACCGGGAAATCGGGGAGCTGTTTTTT.

This clone appeared a single time. This chain uses TRBV29-1 with TRBJ2-7, with a tentative D call TRBD2 (6 bases). Trimming cost V 4 bases and J 0 bases, with 19 bases left between them. CDR1 and CDR2 from the germline V gene are SQVTM and ANQGSEA. The CDR3 length is 16 residues. CDR3 sequence reads: CSVAPILASYSYEQYF. For the CDR3, the DNA is TGCAGCGTTGCTCCTATTCTAGCGTCGTACTCCTACGAGCAGTACTTC.

The chain joins TRBV5-4 to TRBJ1-4; D remains unclear. V shed 4 bases and J shed 8 bases, with 21 bases lying between them. The germline CDR1 and CDR2 sequences are SGHNT and YYREEE (reference sequence). The CDR3 spans 16 residues. CDR3 DNA sequence: TGTGCCAGCAGCCCAAACATCGGGTCAGCACGGGAAAAACTGTTTTTT. Its translation: CASSPNIGSAREKLFF.

J is TRBJ2-7 and V is TRBV7-2; 8 positions match TRBD1. The CDR3 is made up of 17 amino acids. J lost 5 bases, V lost 5 bases, and 17 bases had no gene match. The V gene's germline CDR1 is SGHTA and CDR2 FQGNSA. In DNA, the CDR3 is TGTGCCAGCAGCGAAGACACAGGGGGAGTGATGGCGAACGAGCAGTACTTC. This translates into CASSEDTGGVMANEQYF.

In DNA form, the CDR3 reads TGTGCCAGCAGCACGGCCCCGGGACAGGGGGGTTCTGGAAACACCATATATTTT. Translating it yields CASSTAPGQGGSGNTIYF. This sequence joins TRBV7-9 and TRBJ1-3; TRBD1 matches 11 bases. The CDR3 has 18 residues. The V gene's germline CDR1 is SEHNR and CDR2 FQNEAQ (reference sequence). After removal of 5 bases from V and 1 base from J, the junction contained 10 bases not matched to a gene. Full variable domain (rest looked up from reference TRBV7-9 and TRBJ1-3): DTGVSQNPRHKITKRGQNVTFRCDPISEHNRLYWYRQTLGQGPEFLTYFQNEAQLEKSRLLSDRFSAERPKGSFSTLEIQRTEQGDSAMYLCASSTAPGQGGSGNTIYFGEGSWLTVV.

The gene calls are TRBV19 and TRBJ2-2, with TRBD1 matching over 9 bases. CDR1 and CDR2 from the germline V gene are LNHDA and SQIVND (reference sequence). After removal of 7 bases from V and 5 bases from J, the junction contained 8 bases not matched to a gene. The CDR3 loop spans 15 amino acids. CDR3 bases: TGTGCCAGTATCCCCCGGGACAGGGCTACCGGGGAGCTGTTTTTT. Protein: CASIPRDRATGELFF.

The gene calls are TRBV7-8 and TRBJ2-7; 7 nucleotides match TRBD1. Germline CDR1 reads SGHVS; CDR2 reads FQNEAQ. J was trimmed by 6 bases and V by 6 bases; bases with no gene match: 8. The CDR3 extends over 13 amino acids. CDR3 sequence: CASSMDRNREQYF. CDR3 sequence (DNA): TGTGCCAGCAGTATGGACAGGAACCGCGAGCAGTACTTC.

This clone turned up a few times. DNA for the CDR3: TGTGCCAGCGAAGGCGGAACGAACACCGGGGAGCTGTTTTTT. Residues: CASEGGTNTGELFF. The chain has TRBV2 and TRBJ2-2; D gene unclear. Deletions cut 8 bases from V and 0 bases from J, with 10 bases between. The CDR3 totals 14 residues. Germline CDR1 SNHLY, CDR2 FYNNEI.

The chain employs TRBV11-2 and TRBJ2-5, with D maybe TRBD1 (5 bases). Per germline, CDR1 SGHAT and CDR2 FQNNGV. V dropped 2 bases and J dropped 5 bases, with 6 bases sitting between them. The CDR3 runs to 12 residues. The CDR3: CASSLNRETQYF. Here the CDR3 DNA reads TGTGCCAGCAGCTTAAACAGGGAGACCCAGTACTTC.

This clone was seen a handful of times. This CDR3 is also generated by other DNA sequences in the sample. The chain links TRBV4-1 to TRBJ2-7; the match to TRBD2 covers 9 bases. This CDR3 is 16 amino acids long. Per germline, CDR1 MGHRA and CDR2 YSYEKL. The V gene end was trimmed by 1 base and the J gene end by 4 bases; junction bases not matched to a gene: 8. The CDR3 sequence is CASSQGTGGRAYEQYF. For the CDR3, the DNA is TGCGCCAGCAGCCAAGGGACGGGCGGGAGGGCTTACGAGCAGTACTTC.

This chain connects TRBV19 to TRBJ1-5, with D unresolved. This CDR3 region has 13 residues. V gave up 4 bases and J gave up 2 bases, with 6 bases separating them. Per the germline V gene, CDR1 is LNHDA and CDR2 is SQIVND (reference sequence). Here the CDR3 reads CASSNGGNQPQHF. The CDR3 DNA reads as TGTGCCAGTAGTAACGGGGGCAATCAGCCCCAGCATTTT.

A remark on this clone: Mismatch with germline at one junction end may stem from a read error. The rearrangement uses TRBV27 and TRBJ2-3; TRBD2 agrees at 7 bases. The CDR3 sequence is 11 residues long. Germline assignment: CDR1 MNHEY and CDR2 SMNVEV (reference sequence). CDR3 in DNA: TGCGCTAGCGGCCCCACAGATACGCAGTATTTT. It translates to CASGPTDTQYF.

V is TRBV18 and J is TRBJ2-1; possible D gene TRBD1, 6 bases. The V gene's germline CDR1 is KGHSH and CDR2 LQKENI. V lost 4 bases, J lost 4 bases, and 8 bases lay in between. The CDR3 length is 13 residues. The CDR3 DNA reads TGTGCCAGCTCACGACAGGAGTACAATGAGCAGTTCTTC. This sequence encodes CASSRQEYNEQFF.

J is TRBJ2-3 and V is TRBV6-1; 8 nucleotides match TRBD2. The CDR3 is 14 residues long. V lost 6 bases and J lost 6; bases outside the gene matches: 8. Germline V lookup: CDR1 MNHNS, CDR2 SASEGT. The CDR3 protein is CASRLAAEGDTQYF. CDR3 DNA sequence: TGTGCCAGCAGACTAGCGGCCGAGGGGGATACGCAGTATTTT.

The chain links TRBV28 to TRBJ1-1, with D possibly matching TRBD1 (5 bases). Trimming shortened V by 8 bases and J by 8 bases, and 12 bases separated the two germline ends. From germline, CDR1 is MDHEN and CDR2 SYDVKM. There are 11 residues in the CDR3. The CDR3 loop is CASGRGGEAFF. CDR3 in DNA: TGTGCCAGCGGGAGGGGTGGGGAAGCTTTCTTT.